The 2 T cell receptor beta chains below were found in one sample sequenced in a study of brain T cells in children with intractable seizures. Described time point: blood from clinic visit 5 months post-surgery; TSC patient then seizure free. The table came from immunoSEQ multiplex PCR; TCRdb's copy has only in-frame clones and leaves some out. The table lists about 320,000 clones, more than 85% of them singletons. The material sequenced was peripheral blood, taken roughly 5 months after surgery. These receptors were collected from a boy younger than two with tuberous sclerosis and intractable seizures.

The J gene is TRBJ2-1, the V gene TRBV13; the D is unclear. Germline CDR1 reads PRHDT; CDR2 reads FYEKMQ (reference sequence). V gave up 5 bases and J gave up 6 bases, with 11 bases separating them. This CDR3 is built from 13 residues. CDR3 sequence (DNA): TGTGCCAGCAGCGGAAGACACCTCAATGAGCAGTTCTTC. It encodes CASSGRHLNEQFF.

This clone was seen once. This chain connects TRBV2 to TRBJ2-3; 10 nucleotides match TRBD2. Germline loops: CDR1 SNHLY, CDR2 FYNNEI. The CDR3 totals 16 residues. Germline trimming cut 5 bases from V and 2 bases from J; bases unmatched to any gene: 7. CDR3 region: CASSTETSGFTDTQYF. CDR3 bases: TGTGCCAGCAGTACCGAGACTAGCGGGTTCACAGATACGCAGTATTTT.